The 18 T cell receptor beta chains in this list originate from one sample, sequenced in a study of spatial heterogeneity in lung cancer. Study-wide results and caveats: Counts that tracked tumor mutation counts were those of expanded intratumoral alpha and beta TCRs.

Time point of the sample: sample taken at primary tumor resection. TCRdb reprocessed the 5' RACE reads via MiXCR and lists one record per CDR3 protein. This table has roughly 8,500 distinct CDR3 sequences, almost 9.5% appearing once. Their antigens are not known. Sequencing was performed on lung tumor tissue, taken at surgery. All receptors come from a male donor with early-stage non-small cell lung cancer.

This clonotype was observed a few times. V and J are TRBV29-1 and TRBJ2-3; D remains ambiguous. Germline values: CDR1 SQVTM, CDR2 ANQGSEA. Trimming pared 6 bases from V and 5 bases from J, leaving 6 bases between. This CDR3 has 10 residues. CDR3 nucleotides: TGCAGCGTGGAGAGAGATACGCAGTATTTT. Translation gives CSVERDTQYF.

As to this clonotype: The junction shows a germline mismatch at one end, possibly a read error. This chain uses TRBV7-7 with TRBJ2-3; no definite D call. This CDR3 has 13 amino acids. Germline values: CDR1 SSHAT, CDR2 FNYEAQ (reference sequence). The CDR3 here is CASSSTNTGTQYF. The CDR3 bases are TGTGCTAGCAGCTCTACGAATACGGGTACGCAGTATTTT.

The V and J genes are TRBV7-9 and TRBJ1-4; TRBD1 matches at 10 bases. With 5 bases clipped from V and 8 bases from J, the junction kept 8 bases outside the gene matches. Germline-derived CDR1 and CDR2 are SEHNR and FQNEAQ (reference sequence). This CDR3 spans 15 amino acids. As DNA, the CDR3 is TGTGCCAGCAGCCCTGGACAGGGGGATAGAGAAAAACTGTTTTTT. It is translated as CASSPGQGDREKLFF.

The V call is TRBV5-1, the J call TRBJ2-7; D gene unclear. Trimming left V 5 bases short and J 0 bases short, with 9 bases between. There are 13 residues in the CDR3. Germline V CDR1 and CDR2: SGHRS, YFSETQ. Here the CDR3 reads CASRVSYSYEQYF. The CDR3 bases are TGCGCCAGCAGGGTCAGCTACTCCTACGAGCAGTACTTC.

This clonotype was picked up a small number of times. This rearrangement joins TRBV7-2 to TRBJ1-2, with D tentatively TRBD1 (5 bases). The V and J ends lost 2 bases and 7 bases respectively, with 14 bases between them. The germline CDR1 and CDR2 sequences are SGHTA and FQGNSA. CDR3 length equals 14 residues. DNA of the CDR3: TGTGCCAGCAGCTTACAGGCAGGGACGGTTGGCTACACCTTC. The encoded protein is CASSLQAGTVGYTF.

With respect to this clonotype: A clone one base away is much larger, so this may be a read error. The chain is built from TRBV20-1 and TRBJ2-7; D is undetermined. Germline lookup yields CDR1 DFQATT and CDR2 SNEGSKA (reference sequence). The CDR3 totals 13 residues. The CDR3 reads CNARRVSSYEQYF. DNA for the CDR3: TGCAATGCTAGAAGGGTCAGCTCCTACGAGCAGTACTTC.

The rearrangement links TRBV10-1 to TRBJ2-1, with 11 positions matching TRBD2. V lost 6 bases to trimming and J lost 6 bases; unmatched junction nucleotides: 7. Germline V gives CDR1 WNHNN, CDR2 SYGVQD (reference sequence). The CDR3 is 15 residues long. The CDR3 DNA reads as TGCGCCAGCAGCGCCGGGACTAGCGGACGCAATGAGCAGTTCTTC. Encoded protein: CASSAGTSGRNEQFF.

The sample holds a few counts of this clonotype. The chain uses TRBV7-8 and TRBJ2-7; 7 bases fit TRBD1. Per germline, CDR1 SGHVS and CDR2 FQNEAQ. CDR3 length: 14 residues. The trim removed 1 base at V and 3 bases at J, leaving 3 bases unmatched. CDR3 residues: CASSLGDSRYEQYF. CDR3 coding DNA: TGTGCCAGCAGCTTAGGGGACAGCCGCTACGAGCAGTACTTC.

Comment on this clonotype: A much larger clone is a single base away; this may be a read error. The chain uses TRBV7-2 and TRBJ2-1, with 9 bases that match TRBD2. The CDR3 spans 14 residues. Germline-derived CDR1 and CDR2 are SGHTA and FQGNSA. CDR3 residues: CASSWRGGVNEKFF. CDR3 nucleotides: TGTGCCAGCAGCTGGCGGGGGGGTGTAAATGAGAAGTTCTTC.

Judged by abundance, this clonotype is medium-sized (0.01 to 0.1%). The rearrangement joins TRBV20-1 to TRBJ2-1; 8 nucleotides align to TRBD2. CDR1 is DFQATT, CDR2 SNEGSKA, per germline (reference sequence). The CDR3 sequence is 15 residues long. Trimming took 3 bases from V and 2 from J; bases not matched to a gene: 6. CDR3 in DNA: TGCAGTGCTAGCTCGGTAGCGGGGCCCTACAATGAGCAGTTCTTC. Translating it yields CSASSVAGPYNEQFF.

In its sample, this clonotype is medium-sized. CDR3 amino acids: CASSPFGQGYYNEQFF. CDR3 in DNA: TGTGCCAGCAGCCCGTTCGGACAGGGATACTACAATGAGCAGTTCTTC. The V and J genes are TRBV21-1 and TRBJ2-1; the table names TRBD1, a call not compared with the DNA. TRBV21-1 is recorded as a pseudogene. The CDR3 is 16 residues long.

This chain links TRBV5-4 with TRBJ2-1; no clear D. The length of the CDR3 is 14 residues. Germline CDR1 is SGHNT and CDR2 is YYREEE (reference sequence). V lost 0 bases and J 9 bases, leaving 13 bases between the germline ends. CDR3 nucleotides: TGTGCCAGCAGCTTGGGGGCCTCGGAAATTGAGCAGTTCTTC. Encoded protein: CASSLGASEIEQFF.

In this sample, this clonotype turned up a few times. The rearrangement links TRBV18 to TRBJ1-4; D might be TRBD1 (6 bases). CDR1 is KGHSH and CDR2 is LQKENI in the germline V gene. V was shortened by 1 base and J by 8 bases, with 11 bases between the two germline ends. The CDR3 is 14 amino acids. For the CDR3, the DNA is TGTGCCAGCTCACCACGGCCAGGGGAGGAAAAACTGTTTTTT. It encodes CASSPRPGEEKLFF. The full variable domain, with the rest looked up from reference TRBV18 and TRBJ1-4, is NAGVMQNPRHLVRRRGQEARLRCSPMKGHSHVYWYRQLPEEGLKFMVYLQKENIIDESGMPKERFSAEFPKEGPSILRIQQVVRGDSAAYFCASSPRPGEEKLFFGSGTQLSVL.

By share, this clonotype ranks as medium-sized (0.01 to 0.1%). This chain links TRBV6-6 with TRBJ1-3, with a weak D call TRBD1 (5 bases). Germline loops: CDR1 MNHNY, CDR2 SVGAGI (reference sequence). The V and J ends lost 4 bases and 0 bases respectively, with 10 bases between them. This CDR3 is built from 15 residues. The chain's CDR3 is CASSWGRDSGNTIYF. CDR3 DNA sequence: TGTGCCAGCAGTTGGGGACGGGACTCTGGAAACACCATATATTTT.

The count of this clonotype is one. J is TRBJ2-3 and V is TRBV6-2 or TRBV6-3; D is uncertain. V was shortened by 6 bases and J by 3 bases, with 4 bases between the two germline ends. The CDR3 runs to 11 residues. Germline CDR1 and CDR2: MNHEY and SVGEGT. DNA of the CDR3: TGTGCCAGCAGCCCGACAGATACGCAGTATTTT. Amino acids: CASSPTDTQYF.

This clonotype came up a few times. The chain combines TRBV5-6 with TRBJ2-7; 8 nucleotides line up with TRBD2. The CDR3 runs to 14 residues. Germline V gene data show CDR1 as SGHDT and CDR2 as YYEEEE. V lost 2 bases and J lost 5; bases outside the gene matches: 6. This chain's CDR3 is CASSFGAGVDEQYF. The CDR3 coding sequence is TGTGCCAGCAGCTTTGGAGCGGGAGTCGACGAGCAGTACTTC.

In its sample, this clonotype ranks as medium-sized (0.01 to 0.1%). The chain combines TRBV28 with TRBJ1-5; 9 positions agree with TRBD1. V lost 6 bases and J lost 5; bases outside the gene matches: 5. The germline V gene has CDR1 MDHEN and CDR2 SYDVKM. The CDR3 runs 14 residues. The CDR3 nucleotides read TGTGCCAGCAGCCCGGGACAGGGCTATCAGCCCCAGCATTTT. This translates into CASSPGQGYQPQHF. Variable domain in full (rest from reference TRBV28 and TRBJ1-5): DVKVTQSSRYLVKRTGEKVFLECVQDMDHENMFWYRQDPGLGLRLIYFSYDVKMKEKGDIPEGYSVSREKKERFSLILESASTNQTSMYLCASSPGQGYQPQHFGDGTRLSIL.

At least ten counts were recorded for this clonotype. CDR3 nucleotides: TGTGCCAGCAGTCCCATCCTTTGGTCATTGCCGCCCTACGAGCAGTACTTC. It specifies CASSPILWSLPPYEQYF. The chain employs TRBV28 and TRBJ2-7; unclear D gene. The ends were cut back, 5 bases at V and 2 bases at J, with 22 bases in the middle. CDR1 and CDR2 (germline): MDHEN, SYDVKM. This CDR3 has 17 residues.